Listed here is a single TCR beta chain. Its specificity is not known. The sample belongs to a study of Ad26.COV2.S vaccination and SARS-CoV-2 variants. About the research overall: Dosing was one shot or two shots 56 days apart.

Treatment defined: 19 received Ad26.COV2.S at low or high dose, single or two shots; 5 received placebo; per-sample allocation not given. Collection of the samples took place on day 63 after the first injection of vaccine or placebo. Immunization relied on an Ad26 vector, which expressed Wuhan-strain SARS-CoV-2 spike. Profiling relied on immunoSEQ multiplex PCR, and the TCRdb table lists in-frame clones only, not all of them. The table shows roughly 350,000 clones, with less than 90% occurring only once. Findings and caveats of the study: Individuals receiving vaccine had higher spike-specific TCR breadth than placebo recipients did.

This clonotype was sampled from a person between 18 and 59 years old who received the Ad26.COV2.S COVID-19 vaccine or a placebo. The source was peripheral blood, collected in a trial of Ad26.COV2.S vaccine versus placebo.

The DNA of the CDR3 is TGTGCCAGCAGCGTAGGGCCCCAGGGCACAGATACGCAGTATTTT. Residues: CASSVGPQGTDTQYF. J is TRBJ2-3 and V is TRBV9; the D is unclear. Germline V CDR1 and CDR2: SGDLS, YYNGEE. The ends were cut back, 0 bases at V and 1 base at J, with 9 bases in the middle. The length of the CDR3 is 15 residues. The whole variable domain, filled in from reference TRBV9 and TRBJ2-3, reads DSGVTQTPKHLITATGQRVTLRCSPRSGDLSVYWYQQSLDQGLQFLIQYYNGEERAKGNILERFSAQQFPDLHSELNLSSLELGDSALYFCASSVGPQGTDTQYFGPGTRLTVL.